This TCR beta chain was found in a study of PD-1 blockade in classical Hodgkin lymphoma. Described time point: cycle 4 day 1 (C4D1), after less than seven weeks of nivolumab. Every one of the patients relapsed after autologous stem cell transplantation (brentuximab vedotin exposure was variable). TCRdb's table, derived via immunoSEQ multiplex PCR, lists solely in-frame clones and lacks some. The sample shows around 90,000 clones, around four fifths of them seen only once. The origin of this receptor is a human donor with classical Hodgkin lymphoma. The sequencing used peripheral blood mononuclear cells (PBMCs), collected before the fourth cycle of nivolumab.

The CDR3 loop reads CASSQADYEQYF. Written as DNA, the CDR3 is TGTGCCAGCTCACAGGCAGACTACGAGCAGTACTTC. This chain uses TRBV18 with TRBJ2-7, with D hard to call. V lost 4 bases and J lost 3, with 7 bases in between. The CDR3 has 12 residues. In germline, CDR1 is KGHSH, CDR2 LQKENI.